Listed below are T cell receptor beta chains from one sample, sequenced in a study of blood T cell repertoires in COVID-19. Profiling relied on immunoSEQ multiplex PCR, and the TCRdb table lists in-frame clones only, not all of them. The data show tens of thousands of clones, more than 60% seen once. Sequenced material: peripheral blood. These receptors were obtained from a human donor in a cohort sampled during active COVID-19. Both conserved end residues are part of each CDR3. The order of the fields is clone size, V gene, J gene, D gene, CDR3 protein, CDR3 DNA. The D gene is left open where the match is weak. Clone size is not always given. Where it is, it says once, few, many or a class for expanded clones.

>.|TRBV2|TRBJ2-7|TRBD1
CASIAGGEQYF
TGTGCCAGCATCGCAGGGGGCGAGCAGTACTTC
>.|TRBV2|TRBJ2-7|.
CASSGTASPEQYF
TGTGCCAGCAGTGGGACTGCCTCCCCCGAGCAGTACTTC
>once|TRBV20-1|TRBJ2-7|TRBD1
CSASAQGDVYEQYF
TGCAGTGCTAGTGCACAGGGGGACGTCTACGAGCAGTACTTC
>.|TRBV7-8|TRBJ2-5|TRBD1
CASSYQQGAWETQYF
TGTGCCAGCAGTTATCAACAGGGGGCTTGGGAGACCCAGTACTTC
>few|TRBV6-4|TRBJ1-6|.
CASSDDGVQSPLHF
TGTGCCAGCAGTGACGACGGGGTACAGTCACCCCTCCACTTT
>.|TRBV10-3|TRBJ1-4|.
CAISESRGLWLSNEKLFF
TGTGCCATCAGTGAGTCGCGAGGGCTGTGGTTATCTAATGAAAAACTGTTTTTT
>.|TRBV5-3|TRBJ1-5|.
CARFPRSQHF
TGTGCCAGATTCCCCAGGTCCCAGCATTTT
>once|TRBV7-8|TRBJ1-2|.
CASSRGGTDGYTF
TGTGCCAGCAGCCGCGGGGGGACTGATGGCTACACCTTC
>.|TRBV28|TRBJ2-7|TRBD1
CASSNPGQGLYEQYF
TGTGCCAGCAGTAACCCAGGACAGGGGCTTTACGAGCAGTACTTC
>.|TRBV11-3|TRBJ2-5|.
CASSLGLSGRETQYF
TGTGCCAGCAGCTTAGGGTTATCGGGGAGAGAGACCCAGTACTTC
>.|TRBV7-2|TRBJ2-5|TRBD2
CASSLTGSGETQYF
TGTGCCAGCAGCTTAACGGGTAGCGGGGAGACCCAGTACTTC
>.|TRBV6-2/TRBV6-3|TRBJ1-4|TRBD1
CASSSRTGLVEKLFF
TGTGCCAGCAGTTCACGGACAGGTTTGGTGGAAAAACTGTTTTTT
>.|TRBV2|TRBJ2-3|TRBD2
CASSWTSGYTDTQYF
TGTGCCAGCAGTTGGACTAGCGGGTACACAGATACGCAGTATTTT
>.|TRBV7-9|TRBJ1-1|.
CASSGAVDGTEAFF
TGTGCCAGCAGCGGGGCCGTAGACGGCACTGAAGCTTTCTTT
>once|TRBV20-1|TRBJ2-3|TRBD2
CSASCFSGGQTDTDTQYF
TGCAGTGCTAGTTGCTTTAGCGGGGGACAGACCGACACAGATACGCAGTATTTT
>.|TRBV5-5|TRBJ2-6|.
CASSQSGAGANVLTF
TGTGCCAGCAGCCAGTCGGGGGCTGGGGCCAACGTCCTGACTTTC
>few|TRBV7-2|TRBJ1-1|.
CASSSGGNEAFF
TGTGCCAGCAGCTCGGGGGGGAACGAAGCTTTCTTT
>.|TRBV6-5|TRBJ1-2|TRBD1
CASSDRGRPYGYTF
TGTGCCAGCAGCGACAGGGGTCGACCCTATGGCTACACCTTC
>.|TRBV7-7|TRBJ2-5|.
CASSPLGGAVETQYF
TGTGCCAGCAGCCCCTTAGGAGGGGCTGTGGAGACCCAGTACTTC